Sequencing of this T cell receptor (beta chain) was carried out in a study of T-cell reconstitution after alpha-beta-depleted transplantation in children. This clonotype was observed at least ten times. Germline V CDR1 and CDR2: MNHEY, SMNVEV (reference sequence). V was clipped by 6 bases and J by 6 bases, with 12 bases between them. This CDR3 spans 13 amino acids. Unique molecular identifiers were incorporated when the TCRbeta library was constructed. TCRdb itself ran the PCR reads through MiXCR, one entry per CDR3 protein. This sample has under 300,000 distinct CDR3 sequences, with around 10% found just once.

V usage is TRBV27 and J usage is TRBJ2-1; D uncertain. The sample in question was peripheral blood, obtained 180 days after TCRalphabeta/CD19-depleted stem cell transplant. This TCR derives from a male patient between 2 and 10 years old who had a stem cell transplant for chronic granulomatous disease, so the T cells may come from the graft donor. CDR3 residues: CASSPKVSNEQFF. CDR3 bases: TGTGCCAGCAGCCCTAAAGTTAGCAATGAGCAGTTCTTC.